The 20 T cell receptor beta chains reported below all come from one sample, sequenced in a study of T cells in tumors after PD-1 blockade (dated by TCRdb to about 2019). This sample's time point label indicates: after anti-PD-1 therapy. Library construction relied on the immunoSEQ multiplex PCR assay. In TCRdb, the immuneACCESS table is reduced to in-frame sequences with V and J assigned. These tables do not hold every clone; where another copy was compared, an unresolved V gene accounts for under half, and the others remain unexplained. The sample table lists around 34,000 clones, 73% of them with a count of one. Approximately 40% of the sample comes from the top ten. Here the sequenced sample was PBMCs, taken after anti-PD-1 treatment. These receptors all come from a human donor with basal cell carcinoma.

The CDR3 sequence is CASSIGLDHYNEQFF. The CDR3 nucleotides read TGTGCCAGTAGTATCGGGCTGGACCACTACAATGAGCAGTTCTTC. V and J are TRBV19 and TRBJ2-1, with D uncertain. The V end was cut by 3 bases, the J end by 3 bases, with 12 bases between. Germline V CDR1 and CDR2: LNHDA, SQIVND (reference sequence). The CDR3 is 15 residues long.

This rearrangement joins TRBV11-3 to TRBJ2-6; D remains ambiguous. CDR1 SGHNT and CDR2 YENEEA come from the germline V gene. V was pared by 0 bases and J by 2 bases, with 2 bases between. This CDR3 has 14 residues. The CDR3 loop is CASSLETGANVLTF. The DNA of the CDR3 is TGTGCCAGCAGCTTAGAAACTGGGGCCAACGTCCTGACTTTC.

The chain uses TRBV9 and TRBJ1-6, with no clear D. V lost 0 bases, J lost 6 bases, and 7 bases lay in between. Germline CDR1 reads SGDLS; CDR2 reads YYNGEE. This CDR3 contains 14 residues. CDR3 loop: CASSVAAANSPLHF. In nucleotides, the CDR3 is TGTGCCAGCAGCGTAGCGGCAGCTAATTCACCCCTCCACTTT.

The V gene is TRBV3-1 (or the pseudogene TRBV3-2), the J gene TRBJ2-5; D perhaps matches TRBD2 (5 bases). The CDR3 is 15 residues long. The V gene lost 0 bases and the J gene lost 4 bases, with 12 bases spanning the gap. Germline V gene sequence: CDR1 LGHDT, CDR2 YNNKEL (reference sequence). The CDR3 DNA sequence: TGTGCCAGCAGCCAAGAATTCGGGAAGAGAGAGACCCAGTACTTC. Translated: CASSQEFGKRETQYF.

This clone is labeled large. The V call is TRBV27, the J call TRBJ1-1; D is perhaps TRBD1 (6 bases). The germline gives CDR1 MNHEY, CDR2 SMNVEV (reference sequence). This CDR3 comprises 16 residues. V was pared by 6 bases and J by 4 bases, with 21 bases between. As DNA, the CDR3 is TGTGCCAGCAGCCTGACTGGGGGCATGAGGGTCACTGAAGCTTTCTTT. Residues: CASSLTGGMRVTEAFF.

The chain employs TRBV6-4 and TRBJ2-3, with D maybe TRBD2 (6 bases). The germline V and J ends were trimmed by 3 bases and 1 base, with 11 bases remaining between them. This CDR3 has 15 amino acids. The germline CDR1 and CDR2 sequences are MRHNA and SNTAGT. The CDR3 is CASSETWGGTDTQYF. DNA for the CDR3: TGTGCCAGCAGTGAAACGTGGGGGGGCACAGATACGCAGTATTTT.

The rearrangement uses TRBV4-2 and TRBJ2-5; D gene uncertain. V was trimmed by 4 bases and J by 0 bases, leaving 6 bases between them. The germline V gene encodes CDR1 LGHNA and CDR2 YNFKEQ. The length of the CDR3 is 13 residues. CDR3 nucleotides: TGTGCCAGCAGCCCTGGTGACCAAGAGACCCAGTACTTC. Translated: CASSPGDQETQYF.

This clone was found a few times. The CDR3 loop reads CASSPDRVPYNSPLHF. DNA for the CDR3: TGTGCCAGCAGCCCGGACAGGGTTCCCTATAATTCACCCCTCCACTTT. The chain recombines TRBV3-1 (or the pseudogene TRBV3-2) with TRBJ1-6; 8 nucleotides agree with TRBD1. V shed 4 bases and J 2 bases; nucleotides not matched to a gene: 4. The V gene's germline CDR1 is LGHDT and CDR2 YNNKEL (reference sequence). CDR3 length equals 16 residues.

The chain joins TRBV7-2 to TRBJ1-2; the D gene is possibly TRBD1 (5 bases). Germline CDR1 is SGHTA and CDR2 is FQGNSA. Trimming cost V 1 base and J 4 bases, with 19 bases left between them. The CDR3 spans 17 residues. As DNA, the CDR3 is TGTGCCAGCAGCTTAGTTTTTAACCGGGACGGCTTCTATGGCTACACCTTC. Its protein is CASSLVFNRDGFYGYTF. Using reference TRBV7-2 and TRBJ1-2 for the parts outside the CDR3, the full variable domain is GAGVSQSPSNKVTEKGKDVELRCDPISGHTALYWYRQSLGQGLEFLIYFQGNSAPDKSGLPSDRFSAERTGGSVSTLTIQRTQQEDSAVYLCASSLVFNRDGFYGYTFGSGTRLTVV.

CDR3 coding DNA: TGTGCCAGCAGTGGACAGGGCGGAGAGACCCAGTACTTC. Translation: CASSGQGGETQYF. The gene calls are TRBV2 and TRBJ2-5; 7 bases fit TRBD1. Germline V CDR1 and CDR2: SNHLY, FYNNEI. This CDR3 is 13 amino acids long. Trimming cost V 4 bases and J 4 bases; bases outside gene matches: 3. Filled out from reference TRBV2 and TRBJ2-5, the complete variable domain reads EPEVTQTPSHQVTQMGQEVILRCVPISNHLYFYWYRQILGQKVEFLVSFYNNEISEKSEIFDDQFSVERPDGSNFTLKIRSTKLEDSAMYFCASSGQGGETQYFGPGTRLLVL.

CDR3 region: CASSSRTSGSYEQYF. The CDR3 DNA reads TGTGCCAGCAGCAGTCGGACTAGCGGGAGCTACGAGCAGTACTTC. V usage is TRBV11-3 and J usage is TRBJ2-7; 13 bases match TRBD2. The germline V gene encodes CDR1 SGHNT and CDR2 YENEEA. The CDR3 has 15 amino acids. Trimming removed 5 bases from V and 3 bases from J; junction bases left unmatched: 4.

The genes are TRBV4-1 and TRBJ2-7, with D perhaps TRBD1 (5 bases). The germline V gene encodes CDR1 MGHRA and CDR2 YSYEKL. The CDR3 length is 15 residues. Trimming stripped 0 bases from V and 6 bases from J, with 15 bases between. CDR3 sequence reads: CASSQEDFRAGEQYF. Here the CDR3 DNA reads TGCGCCAGCAGCCAAGAAGATTTCAGGGCCGGCGAGCAGTACTTC.

This chain joins TRBV28 and TRBJ2-5; D may be TRBD1 or TRBD2 (7 bases each). Between the trimmed V and J ends, which lost 5 bases and 4 bases, there was a span of 14 bases. CDR1 is MDHEN and CDR2 is SYDVKM in the germline V gene. This CDR3 region has 14 residues. In DNA form, the CDR3 reads TGTGCCAGCAGTCCGATCAGGGGGGGAGAGACCCAGTACTTC. Its protein product is CASSPIRGGETQYF.

The V call is TRBV9, the J call TRBJ2-5; D unclear. The CDR3 has 13 amino acids. Germline CDR1 is SGDLS and CDR2 is YYNGEE. V dropped 4 bases and J dropped 3 bases, with 10 bases sitting between them. This CDR3 is CASSPAPEETQYF. The CDR3 region has the DNA TGTGCCAGCAGCCCCGCCCCAGAAGAGACCCAGTACTTC.

The chain has TRBV29-1 and TRBJ2-7; D remains ambiguous. Trimming cost V 7 bases and J 6 bases, with 13 bases left between them. The CDR3 sequence is 11 residues long. Looked up from germline, CDR1 is SQVTM and CDR2 is ANQGSEA. The CDR3 region is CSAGVASEQYF. The CDR3 DNA sequence: TGCAGCGCTGGCGTGGCGTCCGAGCAGTACTTC.

The rearrangement joins TRBV20-1 to TRBJ1-2; TRBD1 matches at 7 bases. With 1 base clipped from V and 8 bases from J, the junction kept 1 base outside the gene matches. CDR1 is DFQATT and CDR2 is SNEGSKA in the germline V gene (reference sequence). There are 11 residues in the CDR3. The CDR3: CSARADRGYTF. CDR3 coding DNA: TGCAGTGCTAGAGCGGACAGGGGCTACACCTTC.

The gene calls are TRBV27 and TRBJ1-2; D gene unclear. Trimming shortened V by 2 bases and J by 4 bases, and 8 bases separated the two germline ends. The CDR3 covers 13 residues. Germline V gene lookup returns CDR1 MNHEY and CDR2 SMNVEV (reference sequence). CDR3 bases: TGTGCCAGCAGTTTAACCAGGACCTATGGCTACACCTTC. Translating it yields CASSLTRTYGYTF.

The chain carries TRBV6-5 and TRBJ2-1; D is possibly TRBD1 or TRBD2 (5 bases each). Trimming shortened V by 7 bases and J by 9 bases, and 16 bases separated the two germline ends. Germline V gives CDR1 MNHEY, CDR2 SVGAGI. This CDR3 spans 13 amino acids. Here the CDR3 reads CASNRIEGFEQFF. Here the CDR3 DNA reads TGTGCCAGCAACAGGATCGAGGGATTTGAGCAGTTCTTC.

The chain couples TRBV18 to TRBJ1-2; D is ambiguous. V lost 5 bases and J lost 0, with 7 bases in between. CDR1 is KGHSH and CDR2 is LQKENI in the germline V gene. This CDR3 contains 13 residues. The CDR3 coding sequence is TGTGCCAGCTCAGGTGGGGCTAACTATGGCTACACCTTC. Protein product: CASSGGANYGYTF.

The chain carries TRBV2 and TRBJ2-7; a possible D gene is TRBD1 (6 bases). Germline lookup yields CDR1 SNHLY and CDR2 FYNNEI. Trimming took off 7 bases at V and 6 bases at J, with 16 bases between the two ends. The CDR3 is 13 residues long. Written as DNA, the CDR3 is TGTGCCAGCAACAGGGACAAATCCCTCGAGCAGTACTTC. This encodes CASNRDKSLEQYF.